The 4 T cell receptor beta chains presented below share a single source sample, sequenced in a study of blood T cells in healthy people across ages. PCR was performed a second time for 7 to 11 cycles using a sample-barcoded 5' primer and a J-beta primer mix. TCRdb independently ran MiXCR on the 5' RACE reads; one entry per CDR3 protein. The sample lists about 1.5 million distinct CDR3 sequences, roughly two fifths seen once, with about 4% in the top ten. Sequencing was done on a sample of blood. Source of these receptors: a woman between 18 and 29 years old in good health.

The J gene is TRBJ1-1, the V gene TRBV10-3; D not resolved. Germline V CDR1 and CDR2: ENHRY, SYGVKD. The CDR3 covers 13 residues. Trimming left V 6 bases short and J 3 bases short, with 11 bases between. Here the CDR3 reads CAIRPGGYTEAFF. CDR3 nucleotide sequence: TGTGCCATCAGACCCGGAGGTTACACTGAAGCTTTCTTT.

This clonotype was counted ten times or more. The chain combines TRBV7-6 with TRBJ2-3, with 7 nucleotides matching TRBD2. With 5 bases clipped from V and 0 bases from J, the junction kept 8 bases outside the gene matches. The length of the CDR3 is 16 residues. CDR1 and CDR2 (germline): SGHVS, FNYEAQ. CDR3 sequence (DNA): TGTGCCAGCAGCGCGCGACTAGCAGCTAGCACAGATACGCAGTATTTT. Protein sequence: CASSARLAASTDTQYF.

V and J are TRBV12-3 or TRBV12-4 and TRBJ1-2; 9 nucleotides line up with TRBD1. The CDR3 has 18 residues. Trimming removed 5 bases from V and 3 bases from J; junction bases left unmatched: 16. CDR3 sequence (DNA): TGTGCCAGCAGTCCGCCGGGACAGGGAATAGGGCTGGACTATGGCTACACCTTC. This codes for CASSPPGQGIGLDYGYTF.

The CDR3 DNA is TGCGCCAGCAGCCAAAATCCGGGACTAGCGGAGACCCAGTACTTC. This sequence encodes CASSQNPGLAETQYF. The chain couples TRBV4-1 to TRBJ2-5; 10 nucleotides match TRBD2. With V trimmed by 2 bases and J by 5 bases, 5 bases remained unmatched. CDR3 length equals 15 residues. Germline values: CDR1 MGHRA, CDR2 YSYEKL.